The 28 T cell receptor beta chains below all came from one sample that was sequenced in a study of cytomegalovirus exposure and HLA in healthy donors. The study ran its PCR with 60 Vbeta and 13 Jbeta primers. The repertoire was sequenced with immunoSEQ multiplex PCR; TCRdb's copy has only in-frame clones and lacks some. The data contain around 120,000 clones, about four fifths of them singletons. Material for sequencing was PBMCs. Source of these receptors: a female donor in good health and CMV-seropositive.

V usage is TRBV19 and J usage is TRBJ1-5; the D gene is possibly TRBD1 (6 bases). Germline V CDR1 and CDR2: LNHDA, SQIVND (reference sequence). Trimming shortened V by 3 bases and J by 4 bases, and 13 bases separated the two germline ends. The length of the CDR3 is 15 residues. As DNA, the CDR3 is TGTGCCAGTAGTATTGCCTCAGGGGAAAATCAGCCCCAGCATTTT. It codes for CASSIASGENQPQHF.

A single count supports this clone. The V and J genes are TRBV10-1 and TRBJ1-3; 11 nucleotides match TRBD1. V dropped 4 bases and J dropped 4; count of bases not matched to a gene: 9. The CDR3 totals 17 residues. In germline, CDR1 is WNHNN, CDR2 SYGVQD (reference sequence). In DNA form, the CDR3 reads TGCGCCAGCAGTGGTCTCCCGCGGACAGGGGGCGGAAACACCATATATTTT. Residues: CASSGLPRTGGGNTIYF.

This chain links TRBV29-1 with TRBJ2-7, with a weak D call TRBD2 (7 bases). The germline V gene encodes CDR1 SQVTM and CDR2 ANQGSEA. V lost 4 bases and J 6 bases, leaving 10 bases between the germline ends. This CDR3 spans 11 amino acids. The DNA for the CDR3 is TGCAGCGTTGGGGGGGGCGGCGAGCAGTACTTC. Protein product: CSVGGGGEQYF.

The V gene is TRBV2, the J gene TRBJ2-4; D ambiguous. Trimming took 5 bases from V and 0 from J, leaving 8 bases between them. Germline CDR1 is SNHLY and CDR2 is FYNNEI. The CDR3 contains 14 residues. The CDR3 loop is CASSSLLAKNIQYF. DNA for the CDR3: TGTGCCAGCAGTTCTCTACTAGCCAAAAACATTCAGTACTTC.

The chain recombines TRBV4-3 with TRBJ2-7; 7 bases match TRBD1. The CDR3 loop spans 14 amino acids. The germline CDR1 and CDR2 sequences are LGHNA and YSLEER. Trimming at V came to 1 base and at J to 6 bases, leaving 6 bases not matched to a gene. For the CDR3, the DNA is TGCGCCAGCAGCCAAGGCTCACAGGGGACCGAGCAGTACTTC. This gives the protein CASSQGSQGTEQYF.

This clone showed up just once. CDR3 loop: CASSQGAYGYTF. Written as DNA, the CDR3 is TGTGCCAGCAGCCAAGGCGCCTATGGCTACACCTTC. The chain couples TRBV4-2 to TRBJ1-2; unclear D gene. The CDR3 is made up of 12 amino acids. V lost 1 base, J lost 4 bases, and 4 bases lay in between. The V gene's germline CDR1 is LGHNA and CDR2 YNFKEQ.

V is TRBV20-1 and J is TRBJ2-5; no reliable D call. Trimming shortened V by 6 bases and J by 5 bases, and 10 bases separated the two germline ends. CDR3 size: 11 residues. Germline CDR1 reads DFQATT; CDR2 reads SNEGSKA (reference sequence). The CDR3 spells CSAPSRETQYF. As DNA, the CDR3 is TGCAGTGCCCCATCGCGCGAGACCCAGTACTTC.

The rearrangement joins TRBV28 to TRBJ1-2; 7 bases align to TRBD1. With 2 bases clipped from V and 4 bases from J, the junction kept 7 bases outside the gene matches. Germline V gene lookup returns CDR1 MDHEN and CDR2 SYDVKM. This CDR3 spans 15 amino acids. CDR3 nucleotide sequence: TGTGCCAGCAGTTTAGAGGGGGCAAGGGGCTATGGCTACACCTTC. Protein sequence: CASSLEGARGYGYTF.

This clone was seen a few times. The CDR3 DNA reads TGTGCCAGCAGTGACCAGGGGGCGGCTGGAAACACCATATATTTT. It specifies CASSDQGAAGNTIYF. The V and J genes are TRBV6-1 and TRBJ1-3, with 8 bases fitting TRBD1. The CDR3 runs to 15 residues. The germline V gene has CDR1 MNHNS and CDR2 SASEGT. The junction had 3 bases not matched to a gene; V was cut back by 3 bases and J by 2 bases.

The CDR3 DNA follows: TGTGCCAGCTCGGACATCCTCTCCTACGAGCAGTACTTC. It encodes CASSDILSYEQYF. The chain carries TRBV7-2 and TRBJ2-7, with D perhaps matching TRBD1 (5 bases). The CDR3 covers 13 residues. The V gene lost 8 bases and the J gene lost 0 bases, with 11 bases spanning the gap. Germline assignment: CDR1 SGHTA and CDR2 FQGNSA.

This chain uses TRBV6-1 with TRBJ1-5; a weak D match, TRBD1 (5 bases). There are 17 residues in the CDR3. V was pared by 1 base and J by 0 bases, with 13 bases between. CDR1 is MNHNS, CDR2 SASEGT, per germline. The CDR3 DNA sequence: TGTGCCAGCAGTGAAGGCCCCCGACAGACTAGCAATCAGCCCCAGCATTTT. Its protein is CASSEGPRQTSNQPQHF.

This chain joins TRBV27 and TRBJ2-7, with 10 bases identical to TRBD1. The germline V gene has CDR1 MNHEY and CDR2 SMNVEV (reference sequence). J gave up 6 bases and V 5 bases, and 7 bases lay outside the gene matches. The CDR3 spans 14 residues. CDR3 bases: TGTGCCAGCAGTCTAGACAGGGGGCTTGCCGAGCAGTACTTC. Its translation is CASSLDRGLAEQYF.

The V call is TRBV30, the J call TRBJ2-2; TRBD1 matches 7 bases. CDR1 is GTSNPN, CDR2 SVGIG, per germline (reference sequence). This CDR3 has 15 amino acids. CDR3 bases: TGTGCGGAAGGAATGGGACAGTCGAACACCGGGGAGCTGTTTTTT. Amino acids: CAEGMGQSNTGELFF.

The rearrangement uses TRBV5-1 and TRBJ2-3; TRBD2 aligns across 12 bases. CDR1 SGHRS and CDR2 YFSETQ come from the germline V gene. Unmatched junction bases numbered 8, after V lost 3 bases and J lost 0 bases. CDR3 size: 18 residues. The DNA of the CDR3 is TGCGCCAGCAGCTCCCTAGCGGGGGGGCCACCTAGCACAGATACGCAGTATTTT. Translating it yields CASSSLAGGPPSTDTQYF.

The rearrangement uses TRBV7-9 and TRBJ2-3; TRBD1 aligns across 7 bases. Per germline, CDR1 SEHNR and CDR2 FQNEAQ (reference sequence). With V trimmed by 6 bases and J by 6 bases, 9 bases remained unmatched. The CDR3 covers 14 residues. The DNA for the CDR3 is TGTGCCAGCAGAGCACGACAGGGAGCGGATACGCAGTATTTT. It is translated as CASRARQGADTQYF.

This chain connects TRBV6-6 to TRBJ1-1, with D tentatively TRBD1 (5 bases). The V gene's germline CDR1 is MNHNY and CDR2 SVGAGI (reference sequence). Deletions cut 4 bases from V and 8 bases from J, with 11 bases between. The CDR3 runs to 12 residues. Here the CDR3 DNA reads TGTGCCAGCAGTTGGGGGGAAGGGGAAGCTTTCTTT. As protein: CASSWGEGEAFF.

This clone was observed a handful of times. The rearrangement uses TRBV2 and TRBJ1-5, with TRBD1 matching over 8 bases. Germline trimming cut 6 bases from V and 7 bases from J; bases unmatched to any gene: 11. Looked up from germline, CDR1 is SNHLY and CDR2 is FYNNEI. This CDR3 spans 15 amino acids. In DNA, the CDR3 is TGTGCCAGCAGAGGCGACAGGGGCAGGAGCCAGCCCCAGCATTTT. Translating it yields CASRGDRGRSQPQHF.

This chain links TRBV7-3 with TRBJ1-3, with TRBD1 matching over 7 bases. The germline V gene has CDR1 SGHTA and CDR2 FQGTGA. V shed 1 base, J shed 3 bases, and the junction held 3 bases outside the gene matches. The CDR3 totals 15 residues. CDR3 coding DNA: TGTGCCAGCAGCTTAAGTCGGGACAGTGGAAACACCATATATTTT. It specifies CASSLSRDSGNTIYF.

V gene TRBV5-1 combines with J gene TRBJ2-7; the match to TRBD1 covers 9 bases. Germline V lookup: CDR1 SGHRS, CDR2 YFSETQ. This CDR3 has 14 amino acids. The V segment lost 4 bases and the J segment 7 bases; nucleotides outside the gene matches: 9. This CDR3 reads CASSTGQGKGEQYF. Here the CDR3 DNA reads TGCGCCAGCAGCACGGGACAGGGTAAGGGAGAGCAGTACTTC.

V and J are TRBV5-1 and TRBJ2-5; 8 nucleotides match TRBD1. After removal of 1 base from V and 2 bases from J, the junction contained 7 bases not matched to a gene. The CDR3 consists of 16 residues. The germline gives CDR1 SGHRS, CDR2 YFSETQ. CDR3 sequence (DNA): TGCGCCAGCAGCTTGTCAGGGACAGGAGGACAAGAGACCCAGTACTTC. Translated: CASSLSGTGGQETQYF.

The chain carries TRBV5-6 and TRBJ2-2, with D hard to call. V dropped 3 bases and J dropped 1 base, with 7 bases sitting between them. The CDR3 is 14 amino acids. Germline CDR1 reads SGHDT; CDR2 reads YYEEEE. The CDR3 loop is CASSSDWNTGELFF. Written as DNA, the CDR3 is TGTGCCAGCAGCTCCGACTGGAACACCGGGGAGCTGTTTTTT. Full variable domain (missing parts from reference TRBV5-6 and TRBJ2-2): DAGVTQSPTHLIKTRGQQVTLRCSPKSGHDTVSWYQQALGQGPQFIFQYYEEEERQRGNFPDRFSGHQFPNYSSELNVNALLLGDSALYLCASSSDWNTGELFFGEGSRLTVL.

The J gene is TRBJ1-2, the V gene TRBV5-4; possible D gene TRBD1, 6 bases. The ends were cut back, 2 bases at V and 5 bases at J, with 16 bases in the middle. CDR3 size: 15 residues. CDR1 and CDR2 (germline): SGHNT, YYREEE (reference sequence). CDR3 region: CASSLRAGDRYGYTF. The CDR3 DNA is TGTGCCAGCAGCTTACGGGCAGGGGATCGGTATGGCTACACCTTC. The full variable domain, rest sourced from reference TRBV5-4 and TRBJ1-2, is ETGVTQSPTHLIKTRGQQVTLRCSSQSGHNTVSWYQQALGQGPQFIFQYYREEENGRGNFPPRFSGLQFPNYSSELNVNALELDDSALYLCASSLRAGDRYGYTFGSGTRLTVV.

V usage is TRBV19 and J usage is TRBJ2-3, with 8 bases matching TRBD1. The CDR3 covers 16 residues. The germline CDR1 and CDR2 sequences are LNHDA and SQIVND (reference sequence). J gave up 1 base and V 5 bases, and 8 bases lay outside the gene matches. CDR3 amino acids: CASSHLKGQGTDTQYF. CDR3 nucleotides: TGTGCCAGTAGTCACCTAAAGGGACAGGGCACAGATACGCAGTATTTT.

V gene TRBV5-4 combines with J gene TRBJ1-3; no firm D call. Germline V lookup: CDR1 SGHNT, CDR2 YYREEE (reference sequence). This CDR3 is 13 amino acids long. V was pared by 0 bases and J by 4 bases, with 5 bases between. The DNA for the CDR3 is TGTGCCAGCAGCTTGGAACGGGGAAACACCATATATTTT. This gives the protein CASSLERGNTIYF.

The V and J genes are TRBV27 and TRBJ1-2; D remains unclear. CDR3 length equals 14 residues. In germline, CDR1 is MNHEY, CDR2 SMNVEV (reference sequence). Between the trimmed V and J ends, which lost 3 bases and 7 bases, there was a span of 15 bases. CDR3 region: CASSFWAGGSGYTF. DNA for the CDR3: TGTGCCAGCAGTTTTTGGGCTGGAGGGTCTGGCTACACCTTC.

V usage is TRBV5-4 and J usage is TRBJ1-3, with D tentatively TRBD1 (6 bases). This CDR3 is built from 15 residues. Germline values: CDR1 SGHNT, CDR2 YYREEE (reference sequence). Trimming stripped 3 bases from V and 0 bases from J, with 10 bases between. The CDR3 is CASSSDRFSGNTIYF. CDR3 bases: TGTGCCAGCAGCTCGGACAGATTCTCTGGAAACACCATATATTTT.

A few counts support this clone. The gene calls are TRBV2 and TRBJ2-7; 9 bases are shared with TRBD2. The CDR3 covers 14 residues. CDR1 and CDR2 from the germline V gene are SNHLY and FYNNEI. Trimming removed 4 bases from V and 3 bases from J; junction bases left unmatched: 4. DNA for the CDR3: TGTGCCAGCAGTGGGGGGCGGGGGGGCTACGAGCAGTACTTC. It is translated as CASSGGRGGYEQYF.

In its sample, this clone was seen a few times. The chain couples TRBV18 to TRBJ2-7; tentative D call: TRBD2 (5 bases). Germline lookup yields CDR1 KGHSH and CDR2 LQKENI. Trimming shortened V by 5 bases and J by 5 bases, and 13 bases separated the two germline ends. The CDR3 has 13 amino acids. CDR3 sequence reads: CASSSGIDDEQYF. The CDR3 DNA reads TGTGCCAGCTCATCCGGGATCGATGACGAGCAGTACTTC. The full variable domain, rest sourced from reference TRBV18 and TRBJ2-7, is NAGVMQNPRHLVRRRGQEARLRCSPMKGHSHVYWYRQLPEEGLKFMVYLQKENIIDESGMPKERFSAEFPKEGPSILRIQQVVRGDSAAYFCASSSGIDDEQYFGPGTRLTVT.